Presented here are 2 T cell receptor beta chains from one specimen sequenced in a study of cytomegalovirus exposure and HLA in healthy donors. It was with 60 Vbeta and 13 Jbeta primers that the PCR ran. Generated by immunoSEQ multiplex PCR, the TCRdb table keeps only in-frame clones and is missing some. The sample lists around 140,000 clones; 80% were seen once. The sequenced sample was PBMCs. These receptors all stem from a man aged 40-49 years in good health and CMV-seronegative.

The J gene is TRBJ2-2, the V gene TRBV10-2; 9 positions match TRBD2. Trimming took 8 bases from V and 1 from J; bases not matched to a gene: 8. CDR3 length: 16 residues. Germline V CDR1 and CDR2: WSHSY, SAAADI. CDR3 loop: CASLGASGENTGELFF. As DNA, the CDR3 is TGCGCCAGCTTGGGGGCTAGCGGGGAGAACACCGGGGAGCTGTTTTTT.

The CDR3 here is CASSYVRASGANVLTF. CDR3 nucleotide sequence: TGTGCCAGCAGTTACGTCCGCGCCTCTGGGGCCAACGTCCTGACTTTC. This rearrangement joins TRBV6-5 to TRBJ2-6; no clear D. The germline V gene has CDR1 MNHEY and CDR2 SVGAGI. Trimming stripped 2 bases from V and 0 bases from J, with 8 bases between. There are 16 residues in the CDR3.